The rows below give T cell receptor beta chains drawn from one sample of a study of T cells in Graves' hyperthyroidism and ophthalmopathy. Each CDR3 protein gets one entry after TCRdb re-called the multiplex PCR reads with MiXCR. The sample lists hundreds of thousands of distinct CDR3 sequences, approximately 15% seen once, with about 5.8% in the top ten. The sequencing sample was made of blood. These receptors originate from a woman aged 25 to 39 with Graves' hyperthyroidism that later progressed to Graves' ophthalmopathy. Both conserved end residues are part of each CDR3. The D gene is left open where the match is weak.

CASTSPPRDPGWEQYF,-,TRBV7-2
CASSEYRPGLAGNTGELFF,TRBD2,TRBV25-1
CASNYQGFSHNEQFF,-,TRBV7-8
CAWSVRGRGLLDEQYF,TRBD1,TRBV30
CASSLDRVSPLHF,-,TRBV7-2
CASSLDPGTPRQGAETQYF,-,TRBV12-3/TRBV12-4
CASSPDMVPYEQYF,-,TRBV6-1
CATSSAGGHNEQYF,TRBD2,TRBV10-3
CASGLPIAGANDEQYF,TRBD2,TRBV5-6
CASSGPGTAIRYTF,TRBD1,TRBV13
CASSLILGGTGSPLHF,-,TRBV12-3/TRBV12-4
CASSYGVLTGGNTIYF,-,TRBV6-1
CASSVAFTGTEAFF,-,TRBV2
CASSPDDDGKNIQYF,-,TRBV7-9
CASTRPGAGVGGEQFF,TRBD2,TRBV2